The rows below give T cell receptor beta chains drawn from one sample of a study of cytomegalovirus exposure and HLA in healthy donors. Measured with immunoSEQ multiplex PCR; TCRdb has only the in-frame clones, and not every one. The table shows 150,000 to 200,000 clones, with roughly 86% occurring only once. Input material: PBMCs. All receptors come from a young woman in good health and CMV-seropositive. CDR3s include the opening cysteine and the closing phenylalanine or tryptophan. D genes are given only for firm matches. Clone size is shown for a subset of rows, as once, few, many or a class of expanded clone.

>TRBJ2-7|TRBV5-1|TRBD2|-
TGCGCCAGCAGCTTGGCCCTAGGACTAGCTTCCTCGTACGAGCAGTACTTC
CASSLALGLASSYEQYF
>TRBJ2-2|TRBV2|-|many
TGTGCCAGAGAGGGGGGGATGACGAACACCGGGGAGCTGTTTTTT
CAREGGMTNTGELFF
>TRBJ1-1|TRBV18|TRBD1|-
TGTGCCAGCTCAGTAGGGGGCGCAACGTTCACTGAAGCTTTCTTT
CASSVGGATFTEAFF
>TRBJ2-1|TRBV5-4|TRBD2|-
TGTGCCAGCAGCAAAGGACTAGCGAGCGATGCTTACAATGAGCAGTTCTTC
CASSKGLASDAYNEQFF
>TRBJ2-7|TRBV30|-|-
TGTGCCTGGAGTGTACGTCAGGGGAAAGGCGAGCAGTACTTC
CAWSVRQGKGEQYF
>TRBJ2-5|TRBV18|-|-
TGTGCCAGCTCACCTCCACTGACTTCCGAGACCCAGTACTTC
CASSPPLTSETQYF
>TRBJ2-5|TRBV29-1|-|-
TGCAGCGTTGAAGTTCCCCCCCCGGAGACCCAGTACTTC
CSVEVPPPETQYF
>TRBJ2-7|TRBV6-1|-|-
TGTGCCAGCAGCCTTGAGAACTTCTACGAGCAGTACTTC
CASSLENFYEQYF
>TRBJ2-5|TRBV19|TRBD2|-
TGTGCCAGTAGTGCAGTCCGGCGGGGGACGGGTAAAGAGACCCAGTACTTC
CASSAVRRGTGKETQYF
>TRBJ2-7|TRBV2|-|-
TGTGCCAGCACCGACCTTAGCGTCGAGCAGTACTTC
CASTDLSVEQYF
>TRBJ1-3|TRBV5-1|-|-
TGCGCCAGCAGCTTTGGGACACTTGGAAACACCATATATTTT
CASSFGTLGNTIYF
>TRBJ2-3|TRBV5-1|-|-
TGCGCCAGCAGCTTACTAGGAGCCACAGATACGCAGTATTTT
CASSLLGATDTQYF
>TRBJ2-2|TRBV27|-|-
TGTGCCAGCAGTTTAGTTTGGGGGCCTAACACCGGGGAGCTGTTTTTT
CASSLVWGPNTGELFF
>TRBJ2-1|TRBV7-2|-|-
TGTGCCAGCAGCTTAAGTATCGGCAATGAGCAGTTCTTC
CASSLSIGNEQFF
>TRBJ1-3|TRBV20-1|-|-
TGCAGTGCTCCTGGAGGGAACACCATATATTTT
CSAPGGNTIYF
>TRBJ1-4|TRBV19|TRBD1|-
TGTGCCAGTAGTATGAGGGGGCTGGAGGAAAAACTGTTTTTT
CASSMRGLEEKLFF
>TRBJ1-5|TRBV7-9|-|-
TGTGCCAGCAGCTTAGGGGGGGAAGTACAGCCCCAGCATTTT
CASSLGGEVQPQHF
>TRBJ1-1|TRBV19|-|-
TGTGCCAGTAGTAGGAGAGGAGGGATGAACACTGAAGCTTTCTTT
CASSRRGGMNTEAFF
>TRBJ2-1|TRBV10-1|TRBD2|-
TGCGCCAGCAGTCCGGGACTAGCGGGAGATAATGAGCAGTTCTTC
CASSPGLAGDNEQFF
>TRBJ1-1|TRBV6-6|TRBD1|-
TGTGCCAGCAGTTACCCAGGACAGGCCATGAACACTGAAGCTTTCTTT
CASSYPGQAMNTEAFF
>TRBJ2-7|TRBV5-4|-|-
TGTGCCAGCAGCTTGGGACAATTAGGCGAGCAGTACTTC
CASSLGQLGEQYF
>TRBJ2-1|TRBV7-9|TRBD2|once
TGTGCCAGCAGCTTACTCGGCGGGGGACTAGTCAATGAGCAGTTCTTC
CASSLLGGGLVNEQFF
>TRBJ2-5|TRBV5-6|TRBD1|-
TGTGCCAGCAGCCGATCGGGACAGCTCCAGACCCAGTACTTC
CASSRSGQLQTQYF
>TRBJ2-1|TRBV6-5|TRBD2|-
TGTGCCAGCAGTTTAGCGGGAGACGAGCAGTTCTTC
CASSLAGDEQFF
>TRBJ2-5|TRBV4-3|-|-
TGCGCCAGCAGTCATCAGGGGTTCCAAGAGACCCAGTACTTC
CASSHQGFQETQYF
>TRBJ1-1|TRBV13|-|-
TGTGCCAGCAGCTTGACAAAAGGAGAAGCTTTCTTT
CASSLTKGEAFF
>TRBJ1-1|TRBV11-2|-|-
TGTGCCAGCAGCTTAGAGCGGGGCGGGTTGACTGAAGCTTTCTTT
CASSLERGGLTEAFF
>TRBJ2-2|TRBV2|TRBD1|-
TGTGCCAGCAGTGCCCGACAGGGATCGGCCGGGGAGCTGTTTTTT
CASSARQGSAGELFF
>TRBJ1-1|TRBV7-9|-|-
TGTGCCAGCAGCTTAGATTTGGGGGGTCGAAACACTGAAGCTTTCTTT
CASSLDLGGRNTEAFF
>TRBJ1-1|TRBV6-5|TRBD1|-
TGTGCCAGCAGGGTGACAGGGGCCGGGCCTGAAGCTTTCTTT
CASRVTGAGPEAFF
>TRBJ1-1|TRBV14|-|-
TGTGCCAGCAGCGCTATCGACAGCATGAACACTGAAGCTTTCTTT
CASSAIDSMNTEAFF
>TRBJ2-5|TRBV7-8|-|once
TGTGCCAGCAGCTACCGGACAGCTCAAGAGACCCAGTACTTC
CASSYRTAQETQYF
>TRBJ2-7|TRBV6-1|-|-
TGTACGACCGCGAGGGACTACGAGCAGTACTTC
CTTARDYEQYF
>TRBJ2-3|TRBV6-5|TRBD2|-
TGTGCCAGCAGTTACACCTCCGGACTAGCGGGAGGTATGGATTTT
CASSYTSGLAGGMDF
>TRBJ2-3|TRBV6-5|TRBD1|few
TGTGCCAGCAGTTACTCGAGTGGGACAGGAGCAGATACGCAGTATTTT
CASSYSSGTGADTQYF